Here is one T cell receptor (beta chain) with its context. This clone's antigen is unknown. Base-call qualities are not available, and no considerably larger clone is one nucleotide away. The data belong to a study of immune evolution from preneoplasia to lung adenocarcinoma (dated by TCRdb to about 2021). For context, the study as a whole: The study combined immune gene expression, TCR sequencing and multiplex immunofluorescence to profile immune contexture across lung adenocarcinoma precursors and invasive adenocarcinoma. Resected precursor lesions (AAH, AIS, MIA) and invasive adenocarcinomas were compared with paired morphologically normal lung tissue. The sample size was set by how many specimens were available, not by a prior power calculation. The immune data were combined with whole exome sequencing and methylation data from the same cohort of nodules. A total of around 58 patients with pulmonary nodules who underwent surgical resection were included in the overall cohort. A total of approximately 56 patients contributed TCR sequencing data. It was reported in the study that under 110 samples were used for TCR sequencing. POLYSOLVER was used to infer class I HLA alleles from exome data, and LOHHLA was used to detect allele-specific HLA loss. The research as a whole found: Because all patients were from Japan and China, applicability to Western populations was uncertain. The findings reflected association rather than direct causation, and larger cohorts with long-term follow-up and longitudinal biopsies were considered necessary. Clonality was highest in normal lung, while later-stage lesions appeared to have lower clonality but higher T cell density and diversity. The highest top T cell clone frequencies were observed in normal lung, and a progressive decrease in top T cell clone frequencies appeared to occur from AAH through AIS, MIA and invasive adenocarcinoma.

The CDR3 has 14 amino acids, counting the end cysteine and phenylalanine. The only DNA kept is the CDR3, 42 bases in frame from the first base. V is clipped by 3 bases and J by 1 base, and the sequence between their germline boundaries is 9 bases long. From the germline V gene, CDR1 is MNHNS and CDR2 is SASEGT. Patients underwent resection in Japan or China between the mid-2010s and the late 2010s. Histologic diagnosis of each case was confirmed independently by two lung cancer pathologists on H&E slides. DNA was isolated from FFPE tissue using the AllPrep DNA/RNA FFPE Kit. The immunoSEQ hsTCRbeta Kit was used to sequence TCR beta CDR3 regions from DNA. The authors' pipeline ran thus. TCR sequencing data were analysed with the ImmunoSEQ Analyzer. T cell clonality was defined as 1 minus Pielou's evenness computed on productive rearrangements. T cell diversity was measured with the inverse Simpson index on productive templates. T cell density was defined as TCR beta template counts normalized to usable DNA, with usable DNA estimated by amplification and sequencing of housekeeping genes. Two-sided Kruskal-Wallis tests were used to compare TCR metrics between histologic stages. This immuneACCESS table, as held by TCRdb, lists in-frame sequences with V and J called but not all clones. Of the missing ones, under half trace to an unresolved V gene in checked studies; the others have no known cause. Clone size and V and J calls were adopted from that table, with D and trimming inferred from the DNA. In this sample the table shows fewer than 4,500 clones, around 81% of which occur a single time. The top ten constitute 5.5% to 7% of the sample.

The sequence derives from a person aged 70 to 85 with lung adenocarcinoma. Source material: FFPE adjacent normal lung tissue. This receptor chain uses TRBV6-1 and TRBJ1-1, with a weak D call of TRBD1 (6 bases match). The CDR3 reads as follows: CASSDTGSNTEAFF. The DNA reads TGTGCCAGCAGTGATACAGGGTCGAACACTGAAGCTTTCTTT.